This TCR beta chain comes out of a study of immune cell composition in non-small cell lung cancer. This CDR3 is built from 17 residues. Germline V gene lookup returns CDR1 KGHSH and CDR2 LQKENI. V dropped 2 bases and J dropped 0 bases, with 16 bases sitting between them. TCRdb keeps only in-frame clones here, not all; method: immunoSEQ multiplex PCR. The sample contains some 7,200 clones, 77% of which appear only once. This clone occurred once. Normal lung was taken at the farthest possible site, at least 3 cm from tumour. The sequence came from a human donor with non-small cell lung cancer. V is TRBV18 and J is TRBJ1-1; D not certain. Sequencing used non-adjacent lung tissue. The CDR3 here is CASSPYPSNSMNTEAFF. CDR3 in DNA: TGTGCCAGCTCACCATATCCTTCGAACAGCATGAACACTGAAGCTTTCTTT.